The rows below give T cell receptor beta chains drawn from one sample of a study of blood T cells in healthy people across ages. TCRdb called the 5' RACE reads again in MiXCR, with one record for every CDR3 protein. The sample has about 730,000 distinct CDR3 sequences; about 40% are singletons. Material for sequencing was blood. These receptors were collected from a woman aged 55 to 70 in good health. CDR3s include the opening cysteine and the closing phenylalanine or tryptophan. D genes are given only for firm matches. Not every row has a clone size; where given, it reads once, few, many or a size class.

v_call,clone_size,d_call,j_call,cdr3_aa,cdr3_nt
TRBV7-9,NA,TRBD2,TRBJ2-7,CASSFEAGSYEQYF,TGTGCCAGCAGCTTTGAAGCGGGATCCTACGAGCAGTACTTC
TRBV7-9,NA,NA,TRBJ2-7,CASSLAGQTDEQYF,TGTGCCAGCAGCTTAGCTGGCCAGACCGACGAGCAGTACTTC
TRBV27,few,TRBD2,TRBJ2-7,CASSDLSSGGLYEQYF,TGTGCCAGCTCCGACCTTTCTAGCGGGGGGCTTTACGAGCAGTACTTC
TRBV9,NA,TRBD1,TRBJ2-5,CASSVGTAYQETQYF,TGTGCCAGCAGCGTCGGGACAGCGTACCAAGAGACCCAGTACTTC
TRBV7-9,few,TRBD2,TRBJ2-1,CASSSLVAGEKGNEQFF,TGTGCCAGCAGCTCTTTAGTAGCGGGAGAGAAAGGAAATGAGCAGTTCTTC
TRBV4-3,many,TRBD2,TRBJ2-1,CASRPTSGATNEQFF,TGCGCCAGCAGGCCGACTAGCGGGGCGACTAATGAGCAGTTCTTC
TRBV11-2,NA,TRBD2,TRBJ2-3,CATKTSGSRTDTQYF,TGTGCCACCAAGACTAGCGGGAGCCGCACAGATACGCAGTATTTT
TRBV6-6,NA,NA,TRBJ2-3,CASSQRPAGETQYF,TGTGCCAGCAGTCAACGGCCAGCAGGAGAGACGCAGTATTTT
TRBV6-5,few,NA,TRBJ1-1,CASSYYEGTNTEAFF,TGTGCCAGCAGTTACTACGAGGGGACTAACACTGAAGCTTTCTTT
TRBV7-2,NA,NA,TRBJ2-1,CASSPSRGDGGNEQFF,TGTGCCAGCAGCCCAAGTAGAGGGGACGGGGGCAATGAGCAGTTCTTC
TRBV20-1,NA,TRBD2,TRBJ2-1,CSAGSGTSSYNEQFF,TGCAGTGCCGGCAGCGGGACTAGCAGTTACAATGAGCAGTTCTTC
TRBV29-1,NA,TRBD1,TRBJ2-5,CSVERQGEAQYF,TGCAGCGTTGAGCGACAGGGGGAGGCCCAGTACTTC
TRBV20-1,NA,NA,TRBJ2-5,CSASGSRSQETQYF,TGCAGTGCTAGCGGGAGCCGCAGTCAAGAGACCCAGTACTTC
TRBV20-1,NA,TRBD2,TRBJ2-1,CSARVPSGRAFNEQFF,TGCAGTGCTAGGGTCCCTAGCGGGAGGGCCTTCAATGAGCAGTTCTTC
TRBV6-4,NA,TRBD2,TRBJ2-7,CASSVEAGGPYEQYF,TGTGCCAGCAGTGTGGAAGCGGGGGGACCCTACGAGCAGTACTTC
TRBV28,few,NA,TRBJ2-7,CASSEQGSGYEQYF,TGTGCCAGCAGTGAACAGGGTTCGGGCTACGAGCAGTACTTC
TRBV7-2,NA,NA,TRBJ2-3,CASTMRRLSTDTQYF,TGTGCCAGCACCATGAGAAGGCTCAGCACAGATACGCAGTATTTT
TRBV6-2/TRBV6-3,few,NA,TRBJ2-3,CASSYASLADTQYF,TGTGCCAGCAGTTACGCTAGTCTCGCAGATACGCAGTATTTT
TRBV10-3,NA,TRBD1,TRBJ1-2,CAIGDRANYGYTF,TGTGCCATCGGGGACAGGGCTAACTATGGCTACACCTTC
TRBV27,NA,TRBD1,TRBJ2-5,CASSPWTGRAGQETQYF,TGTGCCAGCAGTCCATGGACAGGCCGTGCGGGTCAAGAGACCCAGTACTTC
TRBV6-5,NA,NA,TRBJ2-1,CASSYSFGQNNEQFF,TGTGCCAGCAGTTACTCGTTCGGACAGAACAATGAGCAGTTCTTC
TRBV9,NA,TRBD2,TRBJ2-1,CASSVGAGVVNEQFF,TGTGCCAGCAGCGTAGGAGCGGGAGTGGTTAATGAGCAGTTCTTC
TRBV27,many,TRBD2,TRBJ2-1,CASSLFQRGNREQFF,TGTGCCAGCAGTTTATTCCAGCGGGGGAACCGGGAGCAGTTCTTC
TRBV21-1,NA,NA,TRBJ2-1,CASSTLGRTYNEQFF,TGTGCCAGCAGCACTCTGGGGCGCACCTACAATGAGCAGTTCTTC
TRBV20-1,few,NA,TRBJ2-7,CSYLARTSYEQYF,TGCAGTTATTTGGCACGGACTTCCTACGAGCAGTACTTC
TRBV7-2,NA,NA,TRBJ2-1,CASSLGPSFDEQFF,TGTGCCAGCAGCTTAGGGCCTAGCTTCGATGAGCAGTTCTTC
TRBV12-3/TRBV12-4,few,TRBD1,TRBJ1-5,CASVKGAGNQPQHF,TGTGCCAGCGTCAAGGGGGCTGGCAATCAGCCCCAGCATTTT
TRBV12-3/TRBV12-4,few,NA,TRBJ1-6,CASSTRNSPLHF,TGTGCCAGCAGTACTCGTAATTCACCCCTCCACTTT
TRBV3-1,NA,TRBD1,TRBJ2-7,CASSQVSQDRDYEQYF,TGTGCCAGCAGCCAAGTCTCCCAGGACAGGGACTACGAGCAGTACTTC
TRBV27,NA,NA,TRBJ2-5,CADRTSDQETRYF,TGTGCAGACAGGACATCGGACCAAGAGACCCGGTACTTC
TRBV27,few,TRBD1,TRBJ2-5,CASSHRQGETQYF,TGTGCCAGCAGTCACCGACAGGGGGAGACCCAGTACTTC
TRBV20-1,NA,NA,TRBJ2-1,CSAREWNGGSYSEQFF,TGCAGTGCTAGAGAATGGAACGGGGGTTCCTACAGTGAGCAGTTCTTC
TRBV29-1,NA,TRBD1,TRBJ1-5,CSVRSGQGNQPQHF,TGCAGCGTCAGGAGCGGACAGGGGAATCAGCCCCAGCATTTT
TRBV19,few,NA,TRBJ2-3,CASTDGGGGTDTQYF,TGTGCCAGTACCGACGGGGGCGGAGGCACAGATACGCAGTATTTT
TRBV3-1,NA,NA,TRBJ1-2,CASSQQASYGYTF,TGTGCCAGCAGCCAACAGGCCAGCTATGGCTACACCTTC
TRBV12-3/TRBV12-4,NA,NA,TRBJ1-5,CASSIRDKDQPQHF,TGTGCCAGCAGCATCCGGGACAAAGATCAGCCCCAGCATTTT
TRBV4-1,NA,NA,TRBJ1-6,CASSQEARGKNSPLHF,TGCGCCAGCAGCCAGGAGGCACGGGGGAAAAATTCACCCCTCCACTTT
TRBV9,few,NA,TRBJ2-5,CASSVGGSGEQYF,TGTGCCAGCAGCGTGGGAGGCTCAGGTGAGCAGTACTTC
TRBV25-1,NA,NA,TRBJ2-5,CASSGGSGQYF,TGTGCCAGCAGTGGGGGGAGCGGGCAGTACTTC
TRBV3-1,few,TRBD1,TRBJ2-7,CASSQDQGTAYEQYF,TGTGCCAGCAGCCAAGATCAGGGGACAGCCTACGAGCAGTACTTC
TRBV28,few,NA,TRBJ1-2,CASRTTTGSYGYTF,TGTGCCAGCAGAACAACGACAGGCTCCTATGGCTACACCTTC
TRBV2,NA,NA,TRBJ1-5,CASRDGITRGQPQHF,TGTGCCAGCAGGGACGGAATAACCAGGGGCCAGCCCCAGCATTTT
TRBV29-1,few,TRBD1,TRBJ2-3,CSVGQGADTQYF,TGCAGCGTTGGCCAGGGGGCAGATACGCAGTATTTT
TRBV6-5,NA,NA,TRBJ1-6,CASSYRGDSYNSPLHF,TGTGCCAGCAGTTACAGGGGGGACTCCTATAATTCACCCCTCCACTTT
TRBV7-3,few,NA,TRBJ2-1,CASSPLSPAEQFF,TGTGCCAGCAGCCCCCTCAGTCCGGCCGAGCAGTTCTTC
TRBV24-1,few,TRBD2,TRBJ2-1,CATSDSGLANNEQFF,TGTGCCACCAGTGATTCGGGACTAGCGAACAATGAGCAGTTCTTC
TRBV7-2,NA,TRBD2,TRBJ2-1,CAIARGLAGNEQFF,TGTGCCATCGCACGGGGACTAGCGGGAAATGAGCAGTTCTTC